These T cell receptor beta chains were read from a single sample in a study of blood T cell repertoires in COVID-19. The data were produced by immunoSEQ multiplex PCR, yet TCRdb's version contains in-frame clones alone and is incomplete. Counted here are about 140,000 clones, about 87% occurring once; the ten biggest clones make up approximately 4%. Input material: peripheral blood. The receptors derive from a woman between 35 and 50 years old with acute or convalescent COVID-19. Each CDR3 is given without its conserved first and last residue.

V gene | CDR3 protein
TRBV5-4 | ASRLGGDRGADEQF
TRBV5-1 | ASSLGRAGLLNTEAF
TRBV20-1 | SASKQGSRGNQPQH
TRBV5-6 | ASSSRLGGPYGYT
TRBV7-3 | ASSLGATSPLH
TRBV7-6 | ASTPREGRPIQY
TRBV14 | ASSPNRVGYT
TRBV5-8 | ASTRGQNQPQH
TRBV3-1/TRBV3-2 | ASSQKGLADYEQY
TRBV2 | ASSLQAKNIQY
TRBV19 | ASSIAEAGGRGYT
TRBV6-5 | ASNHPTSGTYEQY
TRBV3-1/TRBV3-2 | ASSRRDRGLDTEAF
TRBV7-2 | ASSLVAGDYNEQF
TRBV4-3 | ASSQGTSLLFGELF
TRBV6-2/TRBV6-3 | ASSYSRGRERGQPQH
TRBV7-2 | ASSYDRGSPLH
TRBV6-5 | ASSYSWTGGPGYT
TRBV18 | ASSPGTSGRGSYEQY
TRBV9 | ASSVGTGDSYEQY
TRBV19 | ASSMVSGYT
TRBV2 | ASSAGLGHGELF
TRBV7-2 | ASSLWGQGSDGEKLF
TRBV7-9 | ASSRTSRDEQF
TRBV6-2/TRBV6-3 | ASSRTELVAPLH
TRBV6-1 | ASSEVQGHTEAF
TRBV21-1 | ASSKGTSGRGYDEQF
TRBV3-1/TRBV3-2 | ASSQAFHRVISYEQY
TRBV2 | ASSEEAGYGYT
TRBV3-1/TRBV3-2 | ASSLIGQGGNYGYT
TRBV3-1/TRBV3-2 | ASSPSWTVKKKEAF
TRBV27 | ASSLSGTGGFGELF
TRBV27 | ACSFTSGRMGDTQY
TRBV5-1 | ASSPGQGGNTEAF
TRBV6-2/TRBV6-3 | ASSWASSEAF
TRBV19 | ASSIGGGTTEAF
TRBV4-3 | ASSQDLNYGYT
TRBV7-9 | ASSTNRGKSGNTIY
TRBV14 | ASSQVRSTTGHSRRYEQY
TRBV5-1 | ASSSGGFNEKLF
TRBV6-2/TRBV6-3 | ASSVWTSSFPSEQY
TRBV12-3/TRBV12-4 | ASSFGYEQY
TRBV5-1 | ASNLDRVNTEAF
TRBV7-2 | ASSLGSGGRDTQY
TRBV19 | ASGDRRYEQY
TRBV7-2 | ASSLVRAETQY
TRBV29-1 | SVEFPEWTGVGCAF
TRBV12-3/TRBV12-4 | ASGDRFYGYT
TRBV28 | ASSPGGTSDYQETQY
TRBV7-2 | ASSSRDSSNQPQH
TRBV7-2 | ASSPTNYYEQY
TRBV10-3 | AIQNPQETLNYGYT
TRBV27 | ASSPRDRGDYGYT
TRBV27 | ASSSLRLAGFTDTQY